Listed here are 19 T cell receptor beta chains from one sample, sequenced in a study of blood T cell repertoires in COVID-19. Here immunoSEQ multiplex PCR was the method, and the copy in TCRdb shows in-frame clones only, minus some. Of 30,000 to 40,000 clones listed, approximately 71% are singletons. Sequencing used peripheral blood. Source of these receptors: an elderly man with active or convalescent COVID-19.

The chain uses TRBV11-2 and TRBJ2-3; unclear D gene. Per the germline V gene, CDR1 is SGHAT and CDR2 is FQNNGV. Deletions cut 0 bases from V and 2 bases from J, with 6 bases between. CDR3 length: 14 amino acids. The CDR3 spells CASSLDRNTDTQYF. The CDR3 DNA reads TGTGCCAGCAGCTTAGACAGAAACACAGATACGCAGTATTTT.

This clone was observed a single time. This chain joins TRBV6-2 or TRBV6-3 and TRBJ1-1; 7 bases map to TRBD1. The V and J ends lost 2 bases and 1 base, in that order; junction bases with no gene match: 1. The CDR3 loop spans 14 amino acids. Germline lookup yields CDR1 MNHEY and CDR2 SVGEGT. CDR3 loop: CASSYQGGNTEAFF. In DNA, the CDR3 is TGTGCCAGCAGTTACCAGGGGGGGAACACTGAAGCTTTCTTT.

J is TRBJ1-1 and V is TRBV6-5, with a tentative D call TRBD1 (6 bases). The CDR3 has 15 amino acids. Per the germline V gene, CDR1 is MNHEY and CDR2 is SVGAGI. V lost 6 bases and J 0 bases, leaving 14 bases between the germline ends. The CDR3 DNA reads TGTGCCAGCAGGCGCGGGAGGGGGATGAACACTGAAGCTTTCTTT. It codes for CASRRGRGMNTEAFF.

This chain connects TRBV29-1 to TRBJ2-1; 8 nucleotides align to TRBD1. Trimming cost V 4 bases and J 5 bases; bases outside gene matches: 10. The CDR3 has 15 residues. Per germline, CDR1 SQVTM and CDR2 ANQGSEA. CDR3 coding DNA: TGCAGCGTTGCCAAGGGACAGGAAGTAAACAATGAGCAGTTCTTC. Protein sequence: CSVAKGQEVNNEQFF.

The rearrangement links TRBV29-1 to TRBJ2-5; D is perhaps TRBD1 (6 bases). V lost 7 bases, J lost 0 bases, and 9 bases lay in between. The length of the CDR3 is 12 residues. Germline V CDR1 and CDR2: SQVTM, ANQGSEA. The CDR3 loop is CSGRTDQETQYF. In nucleotides, the CDR3 is TGCAGCGGCCGGACAGACCAAGAGACCCAGTACTTC. The full variable domain, its missing parts supplied by reference TRBV29-1 and TRBJ2-5, is SAVISQKPSRDICQRGTSLTIQCQVDSQVTMMFWYRQQPGQSLTLIATANQGSEATYESGFVIDKFPISRPNLTFSTLTVSNMSPEDSSIYLCSGRTDQETQYFGPGTRLLVL.

This clone showed up just a few times. The chain is built from TRBV27 and TRBJ2-1; TRBD1 aligns across 7 bases. J gave up 1 base and V 6 bases, and 6 bases lay outside the gene matches. Germline CDR1 reads MNHEY; CDR2 reads SMNVEV (reference sequence). The length of the CDR3 is 15 residues. CDR3 region: CASSYTGDSYNEQFF. DNA for the CDR3: TGTGCCAGCAGCTACACAGGGGATTCCTACAATGAGCAGTTCTTC.

The chain recombines TRBV6-6 with TRBJ2-1; the D gene is possibly TRBD2 (5 bases). Trimming took 2 bases from V and 8 from J, leaving 16 bases between them. The CDR3 is 15 residues long. CDR1 and CDR2 from the germline V gene are MNHNY and SVGAGI (reference sequence). CDR3 sequence: CASSYGGERRDEQFF. Here the CDR3 DNA reads TGTGCCAGCAGTTACGGTGGGGAGAGAAGGGATGAGCAGTTCTTC.

The J gene is TRBJ2-3, the V gene TRBV29-1, with D possibly being TRBD1 (5 bases). The germline V gene encodes CDR1 SQVTM and CDR2 ANQGSEA. V lost 3 bases, J lost 8 bases, and 9 bases lay in between. CDR3 size: 11 residues. CDR3 in amino acids: CSVERQITQYF. The CDR3 DNA is TGCAGCGTTGAGAGACAGATTACGCAGTATTTT.

The rearrangement uses TRBV7-9 and TRBJ2-7, with a possible D match to TRBD2 (5 bases). This CDR3 has 15 residues. V shed 7 bases and J shed 2 bases, with 18 bases lying between them. Germline CDR1 SEHNR, CDR2 FQNEAQ (reference sequence). The CDR3 DNA is TGTGCCAGCACCCCCGGGGAATTCCGACCCTACGAGCAGTACTTC. It translates to CASTPGEFRPYEQYF.

The CDR3 loop reads CSGTSTDTQYF. The CDR3 nucleotides are TGCAGTGGTACTAGCACAGATACGCAGTATTTT. This rearrangement joins TRBV29-1 to TRBJ2-3; no reliable D call. The germline V gene encodes CDR1 SQVTM and CDR2 ANQGSEA. The CDR3 is 11 residues long.

The chain recombines TRBV28 with TRBJ2-3; tentative D call: TRBD1 (6 bases). V gave up 8 bases and J gave up 2 bases, with 11 bases separating them. Germline lookup yields CDR1 MDHEN and CDR2 SYDVKM. The CDR3 has 13 residues. Here the CDR3 DNA reads TGTGCCAGCTTGGGGGCTAACACAGATACGCAGTATTTT. Translated: CASLGANTDTQYF.

This chain joins TRBV27 and TRBJ1-2; 7 bases are shared with TRBD1. After removal of 5 bases from V and 5 bases from J, the junction contained 8 bases not matched to a gene. The germline CDR1 and CDR2 sequences are MNHEY and SMNVEV (reference sequence). This CDR3 has 14 amino acids. The CDR3 sequence is CASSLREGAYGYTF. The CDR3 DNA reads as TGTGCCAGCAGTCTCCGGGAGGGGGCTTATGGCTACACCTTC.

The genes are TRBV27 and TRBJ2-1; 7 nucleotides line up with TRBD2. CDR1 and CDR2 (germline): MNHEY, SMNVEV (reference sequence). The V gene end was trimmed by 4 bases and the J gene end by 3 bases; junction bases not matched to a gene: 6. The CDR3 sequence is 15 residues long. The DNA of the CDR3 is TGTGCCAGCAGTTCAAGCGGGAACTACTACAATGAGCAGTTCTTC. Its protein is CASSSSGNYYNEQFF.

The J gene is TRBJ2-2, the V gene TRBV29-1, with 8 bases fitting TRBD2. Trimming cost V 6 bases and J 3 bases; bases outside gene matches: 9. CDR3 size: 15 residues. Looked up from germline, CDR1 is SQVTM and CDR2 is ANQGSEA. The CDR3 sequence: CSVAGDTRHTGELFF. CDR3 sequence (DNA): TGCAGCGTAGCGGGAGACACACGACACACCGGGGAGCTGTTTTTT.

The chain joins TRBV28 to TRBJ1-1; 9 positions match TRBD1. V dropped 4 bases and J dropped 6; count of bases not matched to a gene: 6. The germline gives CDR1 MDHEN, CDR2 SYDVKM. The CDR3 contains 14 residues. The CDR3 loop is CASSSPGQGPEAFF. Here the CDR3 DNA reads TGTGCCAGCAGTTCACCGGGACAGGGCCCTGAAGCTTTCTTT.

Sample share makes this clone medium-sized. The chain is built from TRBV7-9 and TRBJ2-2; D perhaps matches TRBD1 (6 bases). The CDR3 length is 15 residues. V gave up 5 bases and J gave up 4 bases, with 14 bases separating them. Germline loops: CDR1 SEHNR, CDR2 FQNEAQ (reference sequence). The CDR3 protein is CASSVLGGPTGELFF. DNA for the CDR3: TGTGCCAGCAGCGTGCTAGGGGGACCCACCGGGGAGCTGTTTTTT.

The V gene is TRBV19, the J gene TRBJ2-1; TRBD2 agrees at 9 bases. The ends lost 5 bases at V and 14 bases at J; junction bases unmatched: 7. Germline V gives CDR1 LNHDA, CDR2 SQIVND (reference sequence). The CDR3 contains 12 residues. This chain's CDR3 is CASSSIAGVKFF. The CDR3 DNA reads TGTGCCAGTAGTTCCATAGCGGGAGTAAAGTTCTTC. Variable domain in full (rest from reference TRBV19 and TRBJ2-1): DGGITQSPKYLFRKEGQNVTLSCEQNLNHDAMYWYRQDPGQGLRLIYYSQIVNDFQKGDIAEGYSVSREKKESFPLTVTSAQKNPTAFYLCASSSIAGVKFFGPGTRLTVL.

This clone has just a few counts. V gene TRBV2 combines with J gene TRBJ2-3, with D possibly matching TRBD2 (6 bases). V was trimmed by 5 bases and J by 2 bases, leaving 17 bases between them. CDR1 SNHLY and CDR2 FYNNEI come from the germline V gene. The CDR3 has 16 residues. The CDR3 DNA follows: TGTGCCAGCAGTCTACTACCGGGACTGAACACAGATACGCAGTATTTT. Translating it yields CASSLLPGLNTDTQYF.

The chain links TRBV28 to TRBJ2-6; tentatively, D is TRBD1 (5 bases). This CDR3 is built from 16 residues. V was cut by 10 bases and J by 2 bases, with 18 bases left in between. Germline lookup yields CDR1 MDHEN and CDR2 SYDVKM. The CDR3 region has the DNA TGTGCCACCTTGACAGTAACCCTAGCTGGGGCCAACGTCCTGACTTTC. Translation: CATLTVTLAGANVLTF.